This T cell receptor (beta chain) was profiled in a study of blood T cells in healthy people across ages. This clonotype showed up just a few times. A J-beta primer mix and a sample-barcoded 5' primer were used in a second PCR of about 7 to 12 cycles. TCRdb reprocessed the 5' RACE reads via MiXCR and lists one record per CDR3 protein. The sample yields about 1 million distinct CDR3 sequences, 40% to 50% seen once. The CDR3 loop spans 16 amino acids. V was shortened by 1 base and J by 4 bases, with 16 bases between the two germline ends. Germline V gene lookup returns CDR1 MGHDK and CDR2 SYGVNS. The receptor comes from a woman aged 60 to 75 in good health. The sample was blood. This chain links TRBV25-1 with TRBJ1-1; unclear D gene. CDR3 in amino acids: CASSESWGQAGTEAFF. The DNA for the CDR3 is TGTGCCAGCAGTGAATCATGGGGTCAGGCAGGCACTGAAGCTTTCTTT. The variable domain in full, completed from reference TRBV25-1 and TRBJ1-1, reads EADIYQTPRYLVIGTGKKITLECSQTMGHDKMYWYQQDPGMELHLIHYSYGVNSTEKGDLSSESTVSRIRTEHFPLTLESARPSHTSQYLCASSESWGQAGTEAFFGQGTRLTVV.